This T cell receptor (beta chain) was found in a study of early T cells in non-severe SARS-CoV-2 infection. There are 11 residues in the CDR3. Between the trimmed V and J ends, which lost 6 bases and 4 bases, there was a span of 9 bases. Germline CDR1 is SQVTM and CDR2 is ANQGSEA. Molecules of cDNA were individually given unique molecular identifiers that were attached to them. In TCRdb, the 5' RACE reads were re-called with MiXCR into one record per CDR3 protein. The repertoire includes about 58,000 distinct CDR3 sequences, more than 10% of them detected once, and roughly 1.2% sits in the top ten. The sequenced sample was whole blood, obtained at baseline. The TCR comes from an adult who was a healthcare worker with PCR-confirmed SARS-CoV-2 infection or an uninfected control (not recorded which). The donor label of this sample is uncertain. The J gene is TRBJ1-1, the V gene TRBV29-1; TRBD1 might be the D (5 bases). CDR3 in amino acids: CSVGVGTEAFF. CDR3 nucleotide sequence: TGCAGCGTAGGGGTGGGCACTGAAGCTTTCTTT.